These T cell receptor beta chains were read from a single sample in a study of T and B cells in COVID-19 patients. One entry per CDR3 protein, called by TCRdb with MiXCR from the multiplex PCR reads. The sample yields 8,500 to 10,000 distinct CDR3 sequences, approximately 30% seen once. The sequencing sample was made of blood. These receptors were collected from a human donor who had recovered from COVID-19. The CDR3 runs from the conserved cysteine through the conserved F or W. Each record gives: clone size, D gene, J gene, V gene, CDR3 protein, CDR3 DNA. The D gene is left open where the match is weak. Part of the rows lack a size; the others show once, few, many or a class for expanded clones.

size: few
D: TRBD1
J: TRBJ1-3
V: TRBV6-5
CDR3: CASRMGTVSGNTIYF
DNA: TGTGCCAGCAGGATGGGGACAGTGTCTGGAAACACCATATATTTT

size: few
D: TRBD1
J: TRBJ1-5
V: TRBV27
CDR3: CASSPLDREKSQPQHF
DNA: TGTGCCAGCAGTCCCCTTGACAGGGAAAAAAGTCAGCCCCAGCATTTT

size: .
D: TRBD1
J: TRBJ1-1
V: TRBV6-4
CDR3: CASTSPRDRVTEAFF
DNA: TGTGCCAGCACCTCACCCCGGGACAGGGTCACTGAAGCTTTCTTT

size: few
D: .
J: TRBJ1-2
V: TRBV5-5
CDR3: CASSPRGINYGYTF
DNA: TGTGCCAGCAGCCCCCGAGGGATTAACTATGGCTACACCTTC

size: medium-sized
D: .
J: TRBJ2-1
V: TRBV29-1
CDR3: CSAGTSHNEQFF
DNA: TGCAGCGCGGGGACAAGTCACAATGAGCAGTTCTTC

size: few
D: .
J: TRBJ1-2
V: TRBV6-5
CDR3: CASSYSEGPYGYTF
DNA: TGTGCCAGCAGTTACTCCGAAGGTCCCTATGGCTACACCTTC

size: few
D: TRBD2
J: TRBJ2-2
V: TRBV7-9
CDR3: CASSSLSGLAGVGELFF
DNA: TGTGCCAGCAGCTCCCTGTCGGGCCTAGCGGGGGTCGGGGAGCTGTTTTTT

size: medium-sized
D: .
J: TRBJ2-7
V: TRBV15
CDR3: CATSRARGRPYEQYF
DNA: TGTGCCACCAGCAGAGCACGGGGGCGACCCTACGAGCAGTACTTC

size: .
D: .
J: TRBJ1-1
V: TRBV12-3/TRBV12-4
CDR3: CASSYRSVLNTEAFF
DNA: TGTGCCAGCAGTTACAGATCCGTTCTGAACACTGAAGCTTTCTTT

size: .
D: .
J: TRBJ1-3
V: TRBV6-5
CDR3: CASSPDYSGNTIYF
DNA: TGTGCCAGCAGTCCAGACTACTCTGGAAACACCATATATTTT

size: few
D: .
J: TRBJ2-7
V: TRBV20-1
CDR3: CSAPTGNYEQYF
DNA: TGCAGTGCCCCAACAGGGAACTACGAGCAGTACTTC

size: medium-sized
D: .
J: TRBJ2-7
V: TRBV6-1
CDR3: CASSDRAPYEQYF
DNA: TGTGCCAGCAGTGACAGGGCTCCCTACGAGCAGTACTTC

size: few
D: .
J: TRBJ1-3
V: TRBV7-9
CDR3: CASSLRRSAPGNTIYF
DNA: TGTGCCAGCAGCTTAAGGCGGTCCGCTCCGGGAAACACCATATATTTT

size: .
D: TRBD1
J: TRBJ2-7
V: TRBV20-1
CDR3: CSARLEGQGLSSYEQYF
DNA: TGCAGTGCTAGATTGGAGGGACAGGGACTCAGCTCCTACGAGCAGTACTTC

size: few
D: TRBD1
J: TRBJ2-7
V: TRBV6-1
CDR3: CASSVGQGNGEQYF
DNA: TGTGCCAGCAGTGTGGGACAGGGGAATGGCGAGCAGTACTTC

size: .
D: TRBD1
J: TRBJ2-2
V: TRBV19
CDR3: CASSNTGTEHTGELFF
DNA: TGTGCCAGTAGTAACACAGGGACAGAACACACCGGGGAGCTGTTTTTT

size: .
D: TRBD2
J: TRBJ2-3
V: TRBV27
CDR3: CASSEGTSGGDTQYF
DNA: TGTGCCAGCAGTGAGGGGACTAGCGGGGGGGATACGCAGTATTTT

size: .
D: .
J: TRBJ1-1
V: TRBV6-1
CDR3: CASSAARGRTEAFF
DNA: TGTGCCAGCAGTGCTGCCAGGGGTCGGACTGAAGCTTTCTTT

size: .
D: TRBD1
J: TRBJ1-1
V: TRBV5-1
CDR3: CASSQGTGDTEAFF
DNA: TGCGCCAGCAGCCAAGGGACAGGGGACACTGAAGCTTTCTTT

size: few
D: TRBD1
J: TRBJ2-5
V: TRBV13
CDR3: CASSATGTGEETQYF
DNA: TGTGCCAGCAGTGCGACTGGGACAGGTGAAGAGACCCAGTACTTC